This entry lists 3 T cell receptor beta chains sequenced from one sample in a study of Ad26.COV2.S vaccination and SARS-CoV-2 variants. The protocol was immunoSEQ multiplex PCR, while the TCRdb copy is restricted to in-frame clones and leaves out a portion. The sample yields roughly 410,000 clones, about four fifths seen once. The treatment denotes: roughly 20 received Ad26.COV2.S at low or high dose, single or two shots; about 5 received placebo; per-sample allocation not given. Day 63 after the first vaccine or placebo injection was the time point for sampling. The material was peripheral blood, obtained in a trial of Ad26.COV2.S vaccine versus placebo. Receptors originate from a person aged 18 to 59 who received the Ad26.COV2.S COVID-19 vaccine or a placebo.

The CDR3 sequence: CASSLLGWTAHEAFF. In DNA form, the CDR3 reads TGTGCCAGCAGCTTATTAGGGTGGACAGCCCATGAAGCTTTCTTT. This chain uses TRBV11-3 with TRBJ1-1, with D tentatively TRBD1 (6 bases). V lost 2 bases and J 7 bases, leaving 17 bases between the germline ends. The CDR3 contains 15 residues. Germline CDR1 and CDR2: SGHNT and YENEEA.

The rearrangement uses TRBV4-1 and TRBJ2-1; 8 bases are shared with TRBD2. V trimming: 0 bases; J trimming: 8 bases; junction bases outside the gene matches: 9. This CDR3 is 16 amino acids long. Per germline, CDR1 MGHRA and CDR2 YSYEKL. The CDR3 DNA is TGCGCCAGCAGCCAAGATTCGACTGTACTAGCGGATGAGCAGTTCTTC. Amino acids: CASSQDSTVLADEQFF.

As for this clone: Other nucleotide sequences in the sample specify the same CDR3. CDR3 loop: CASSLAGTGNSPLHF. The CDR3 nucleotides read TGCGCCAGCAGCTTGGCCGGGACAGGGAATTCACCCCTCCACTTT. The chain carries TRBV5-1 and TRBJ1-6, with 9 bases identical to TRBD1. J was trimmed by 7 bases and V by 0 bases; bases with no gene match: 2. There are 15 residues in the CDR3. Germline V gives CDR1 SGHRS, CDR2 YFSETQ.